This T cell receptor (beta chain) was recovered during a study of shared clonotypes between healthy human individuals. The authors split each subset's genomic DNA evenly across several immunoSEQ plates. Using immunoSEQ multiplex PCR, the repertoire was profiled, and TCRdb retains in-frame clones only, with some absent. The top ten hold more than 0.9% of the sample, which has over a million clones, roughly 97% seen once. V shed 5 bases and J 5 bases; nucleotides not matched to a gene: 9. From germline, CDR1 is SGHNT and CDR2 YYREEE (reference sequence). The CDR3 has 15 residues. The receptor was isolated from a man aged 30 to 45 in good health. The chain employs TRBV5-4 and TRBJ2-3, with 9 bases matching TRBD1. Sequencing was carried out using naive CD4+ T cells sorted from blood. Regarding subset: CD45RA+ positively selected. The CDR3 region has the DNA TGTGCCAGCAGTACCGGGACAGGGCTTGGAGATACGCAGTATTTT. Translated: CASSTGTGLGDTQYF.